One and the same sample provided the 22 T cell receptor beta chains below, sequenced in a study of radiation and T cells in renal cell carcinoma. Stated time point: blood 2 weeks post-SBRT. Treatment indicated: 15 Gy SBRT to primary tumor, nephrectomy 4 weeks later. The data were produced by immunoSEQ multiplex PCR, yet TCRdb's version contains in-frame clones alone and is incomplete. Among about 130,000 clones, about four fifths were seen once, and the ten largest hold about 5.3%. This specimen consisted of blood, obtained from a patient whose treatment included radiotherapy and nephrectomy. Receptor source: a man aged 45-65 years with renal cell carcinoma.

This clone was recorded only once. The chain combines TRBV4-2 with TRBJ1-3; D uncertain. V shed 1 base and J shed 0 bases, with 16 bases lying between them. CDR1 LGHNA and CDR2 YNFKEQ come from the germline V gene. The CDR3 extends over 18 amino acids. CDR3 loop: CASSQGIGRANSGNTIYF. The DNA of the CDR3 is TGTGCCAGCAGCCAAGGAATTGGGCGGGCCAACTCTGGAAACACCATATATTTT.

This rearrangement joins TRBV5-8 to TRBJ2-3; D is unresolved. The germline CDR1 and CDR2 sequences are SGHTS and YDEGEE. V was trimmed by 4 bases and J by 6 bases, leaving 9 bases between them. The CDR3 is 12 amino acids. The CDR3 region is CASSPRVDTQYF. In nucleotides, the CDR3 is TGTGCCAGCAGCCCCCGGGTGGATACGCAGTATTTT. The full variable domain, completed using reference TRBV5-8 and TRBJ2-3, is EAGVTQSPTHLIKTRGQQATLRCSPISGHTSVYWYQQALGLGLQFLLWYDEGEERNRGNFPPRFSGRQFPNYSSELNVNALELEDSALYLCASSPRVDTQYFGPGTRLTVL.

The chain's CDR3 is CASSLWSASGTEQFF. CDR3 in DNA: TGTGCCAGCAGCTTGTGGTCGGCTAGCGGGACTGAGCAGTTCTTC. This rearrangement joins TRBV5-4 to TRBJ2-1, with 9 bases aligning to TRBD2. V lost 1 base to trimming and J lost 9 bases; unmatched junction nucleotides: 8. The CDR3 totals 15 residues. CDR1 is SGHNT and CDR2 is YYREEE in the germline V gene (reference sequence).

V gene TRBV4-2 combines with J gene TRBJ2-1, with TRBD2 matching 8 bases. From germline, CDR1 is LGHNA and CDR2 YNFKEQ. The CDR3 is 15 residues long. The V gene end was trimmed by 4 bases and the J gene end by 7 bases; junction bases not matched to a gene: 9. Written as DNA, the CDR3 is TGTGCCAGCAGCCCGGGACTAGTTGACCTTAATGAGCAGTTCTTC. Protein: CASSPGLVDLNEQFF.

This chain uses TRBV4-3 with TRBJ1-2, with unresolved D. This CDR3 has 14 residues. Trimming cost V 2 bases and J 4 bases, with 11 bases left between them. Germline V gives CDR1 LGHNA, CDR2 YSLEER. CDR3 residues: CASSQNSFGYGYTF. For the CDR3, the DNA is TGCGCCAGCAGCCAAAATTCATTTGGCTATGGCTACACCTTC.

This chain uses TRBV6-1 with TRBJ2-7; D possibly matches TRBD1 or TRBD2 (6 bases each). CDR1 is MNHNS, CDR2 SASEGT, per germline. This CDR3 is 15 amino acids long. V was cut by 0 bases and J by 6 bases, with 15 bases left in between. The CDR3 loop is CASSEALAGEVEQYF. The CDR3 DNA reads TGTGCCAGCAGTGAAGCGCTTGCAGGGGAGGTCGAGCAGTACTTC.

The chain employs TRBV5-1 and TRBJ2-7; 10 bases match TRBD1. The CDR3 spans 14 residues. V shed 2 bases and J 3 bases; nucleotides not matched to a gene: 2. Looked up from germline, CDR1 is SGHRS and CDR2 is YFSETQ. The CDR3, as DNA: TGCGCCAGCAGCTTTGGGACAGGGGTCTACGAGCAGTACTTC. It specifies CASSFGTGVYEQYF.

J is TRBJ2-1 and V is TRBV7-2, with 8 nucleotides matching TRBD2. Germline values: CDR1 SGHTA, CDR2 FQGNSA. V shed 6 bases and J 8 bases; nucleotides not matched to a gene: 12. The CDR3 extends over 15 amino acids. CDR3 loop: CASRGQGRGAHEQFF. CDR3 bases: TGTGCCAGCAGAGGGCAGGGGCGGGGGGCTCATGAGCAGTTCTTC.

Only one count was recorded for this clone. The V call is TRBV5-4, the J call TRBJ2-2, with 8 bases aligning to TRBD2. The CDR3 runs 16 residues. Germline loops: CDR1 SGHNT, CDR2 YYREEE (reference sequence). V lost 0 bases, J lost 4 bases, and 5 bases stayed unmatched. CDR3 residues: CASSLDQRGRTGELFF. The CDR3 coding sequence is TGTGCCAGCAGCTTGGACCAGCGGGGGCGCACCGGGGAGCTGTTTTTT.

This chain links TRBV19 with TRBJ2-1; 11 bases map to TRBD2. Trimming took 9 bases from V and 5 from J; bases not matched to a gene: 6. The CDR3 length is 14 residues. Germline CDR1 is LNHDA and CDR2 is SQIVND (reference sequence). CDR3 DNA: TGTGCCAGCCGCCTAGCGGGGGGTAACAATGAGCAGTTCTTC. Translated, it gives CASRLAGGNNEQFF.

The chain joins TRBV4-1 to TRBJ2-7, with 16 bases lining up with TRBD2. Germline V lookup: CDR1 MGHRA, CDR2 YSYEKL. V gave up 2 bases and J gave up 2 bases; unmatched junction bases: 9. CDR3 length: 19 amino acids. CDR3 coding DNA: TGCGCCAGCAGCCAAATGGGACTAGCGGGAGGGACTCTAACCTACGAGCAGTACTTC. It encodes CASSQMGLAGGTLTYEQYF.

This clone was observed a single time. This sequence joins TRBV27 and TRBJ1-5; 9 nucleotides line up with TRBD1. The CDR3 has 15 amino acids. The germline V gene encodes CDR1 MNHEY and CDR2 SMNVEV (reference sequence). The junction had 3 bases not matched to a gene; V was cut back by 5 bases and J by 1 base. The CDR3 sequence is CASSKGQGSNQPQHF. CDR3 bases: TGTGCCAGCAGTAAGGGACAGGGAAGCAATCAGCCCCAGCATTTT.

The CDR3 nucleotides are TGTGCCATCAGCCGGGACGCCTCAGATACGCAGTATTTT. As protein: CAISRDASDTQYF. V gene TRBV10-3 combines with J gene TRBJ2-3; D might be TRBD1 or TRBD2, each matching 5 bases. The V gene's germline CDR1 is ENHRY and CDR2 SYGVKD. Deletions cut 6 bases from V and 4 bases from J, with 11 bases between. The CDR3 sequence is 13 residues long.

The chain joins TRBV4-2 to TRBJ2-2, with D perhaps assigned TRBD1 or TRBD2 (5 bases each). The CDR3 totals 17 residues. CDR1 is LGHNA and CDR2 is YNFKEQ in the germline V gene. Trimming pared 0 bases from V and 0 bases from J, leaving 11 bases between. The CDR3 reads CASSQEGRASNTGELFF. Here the CDR3 DNA reads TGTGCCAGCAGCCAAGAGGGACGAGCTTCGAACACCGGGGAGCTGTTTTTT.

The CDR3 nucleotides are TGTGCCAGCAGGGGACCCACACGTGAAGCTTTCTTT. The encoded protein is CASRGPTREAFF. The V gene is TRBV5-6, the J gene TRBJ1-1, with D possibly TRBD1 on 5 matching bases. V was pared by 5 bases and J by 7 bases, with 12 bases between. The germline V gene has CDR1 SGHDT and CDR2 YYEEEE. There are 12 residues in the CDR3.

The count of this clone is one. This sequence joins TRBV30 and TRBJ1-1; possibly TRBD1 for D (6 bases). Trimming took off 2 bases at V and 7 bases at J, with 29 bases between the two ends. There are 18 residues in the CDR3. The germline CDR1 and CDR2 sequences are GTSNPN and SVGIG (reference sequence). The CDR3: CAWSYSTVWGAPGIEAFF. For the CDR3, the DNA is TGTGCCTGGAGTTACTCGACGGTGTGGGGGGCTCCGGGCATTGAAGCTTTCTTT.

The chain recombines TRBV12-2 with TRBJ2-3; whether TRBD1, the table's D call, matches the DNA was not checked. TRBV12-2 is noted as a pseudogene. The CDR3 covers 18 residues. The CDR3 DNA is TGTGCAAGTCGCTTAGACCCCTGGGACAGGTATCGTACAGATACGCAGTATTTT. Protein product: CASRLDPWDRYRTDTQYF.

V gene TRBV29-1 combines with J gene TRBJ2-5; D remains unclear. V lost 5 bases, J lost 1 base, and 5 bases lay in between. The CDR3 spans 11 residues. Per the germline V gene, CDR1 is SQVTM and CDR2 is ANQGSEA. The CDR3 DNA reads as TGCAGCGTTTCCCTCCAAGAGACCCAGTACTTC. This translates into CSVSLQETQYF. The complete variable domain, with remaining parts taken from reference TRBV29-1 and TRBJ2-5, reads SAVISQKPSRDICQRGTSLTIQCQVDSQVTMMFWYRQQPGQSLTLIATANQGSEATYESGFVIDKFPISRPNLTFSTLTVSNMSPEDSSIYLCSVSLQETQYFGPGTRLLVL.

The J gene is TRBJ1-2, the V gene TRBV27; TRBD1 might be the D (6 bases). V lost 6 bases, J lost 3 bases, and 11 bases lay in between. The germline CDR1 and CDR2 sequences are MNHEY and SMNVEV (reference sequence). The CDR3 is made up of 13 amino acids. CDR3 residues: CASRQGRYYGYTF. The CDR3 coding sequence is TGTGCCAGCAGACAGGGACGGTACTATGGCTACACCTTC.

Points on this clone: A junction boundary mismatches the germline segment, possibly from a read error. The chain uses TRBV9 and TRBJ2-3; a weak D match, TRBD1 (5 bases). CDR3 length: 13 residues. Germline lookup yields CDR1 SGDLS and CDR2 YYNGEE. The CDR3 here is CASSVQGTDTQYF. CDR3 in DNA: TGTGCCAGCAGCGTGCAGGGCACTGATACGCAGTATTTT.

This clone has just one count. The V gene is TRBV5-1, the J gene TRBJ2-7, with 7 bases lining up with TRBD1. Looked up from germline, CDR1 is SGHRS and CDR2 is YFSETQ. This CDR3 is 15 amino acids long. Trimming at V came to 0 bases and at J to 5 bases, leaving 8 bases not matched to a gene. CDR3 loop: CASSLARQGKDEQYF. DNA for the CDR3: TGCGCCAGCAGCTTGGCGAGACAGGGAAAGGACGAGCAGTACTTC. Drawing the rest from reference TRBV5-1 and TRBJ2-7, the complete variable domain is KAGVTQTPRYLIKTRGQQVTLSCSPISGHRSVSWYQQTPGQGLQFLFEYFSETQRNKGNFPGRFSGRQFSNSRSEMNVSTLELGDSALYLCASSLARQGKDEQYFGPGTRLTVT.

This clone appeared a single time. The chain has TRBV5-1 and TRBJ2-5; the match to TRBD2 covers 12 bases. The germline V gene has CDR1 SGHRS and CDR2 YFSETQ. CDR3 length: 15 amino acids. V lost 4 bases, J lost 5 bases, and 6 bases stayed unmatched. CDR3 coding DNA: TGCGCCAGCAGCGGGTTAGGGACTAGCGGGGAGACCCAGTACTTC. Residues: CASSGLGTSGETQYF.